Listed below are T cell receptor beta chains from one sample, sequenced in a study of blood T cell repertoires in COVID-19. Sequenced by immunoSEQ multiplex PCR; TCRdb stores in-frame clones only, minus some. Of some 95,000 clones in the sample, about four fifths were seen once. Material: peripheral blood. All receptors come from a man between 70 and 80 years old with acute or convalescent COVID-19. Both conserved end residues are part of each CDR3. The order of the fields is V gene, D gene, J gene, clone size, CDR3 DNA, CDR3 protein. D genes are given only for firm matches. Size tells how often a clone was seen (once, few, many) or the class of an expanded clone, and some rows leave it out.

TRBV28	TRBD2	TRBJ2-7	NA	TGTAGAAGCGGGAGAACCCACGAGCAGTACTTC	CRSGRTHEQYF
TRBV28	NA	TRBJ2-7	NA	TGTGCTATTCGGCAGGCCTACGAGCAGTACTTC	CAIRQAYEQYF
TRBV3-1/TRBV3-2	NA	TRBJ1-6	NA	TGTGCCAGCAGCCTTGCCGGGACAATTAATTCACCCCTCCACTTT	CASSLAGTINSPLHF
TRBV28	NA	TRBJ1-2	NA	TGTGCCAGCAGTCCCTCCAACAGGGATAACTATGGCTACACCTTC	CASSPSNRDNYGYTF
TRBV28	TRBD1	TRBJ2-2	NA	TGTGCCAGCACAGGGACAGGCAGTACCGGGGAGCTGTTTTTT	CASTGTGSTGELFF
TRBV5-5	NA	TRBJ2-7	NA	TGTGCCAGCAGCTTGGGCAGGGGCTCCTACGAGCAGTACTTC	CASSLGRGSYEQYF
TRBV6-5	TRBD1	TRBJ1-5	NA	TGTGCCAGCAGAGCCCTTCAGGGGGCAAGTCAGCCCCAGCATTTT	CASRALQGASQPQHF
TRBV5-1	NA	TRBJ1-5	NA	TGCGCCAGCAGCCCTACCTCGGGGGGGGATCAGCCCCAGCATTTT	CASSPTSGGDQPQHF
TRBV27	TRBD1	TRBJ1-2	once	TGTGCCAGCAGTATAGACAGGGGGCTCTATGGCTACACCTTC	CASSIDRGLYGYTF
TRBV24-1	NA	TRBJ2-3	NA	TGTGCCACCAGTGATTTTGCGGCGGAAGGCACAGATACGCAGTATTTT	CATSDFAAEGTDTQYF
TRBV5-4	NA	TRBJ1-1	NA	TGTGCCAGCAGCGGACTGGACGGGAACACTGAAGCTTTCTTT	CASSGLDGNTEAFF
TRBV28	TRBD1	TRBJ2-7	NA	TGTGCCAGCAGTCCCCCCGGGACAGTCTACGAGCAGTACTTC	CASSPPGTVYEQYF
TRBV4-1	TRBD1	TRBJ2-7	few	TGCGCCAGCAGCCAAGCCGGCACAGGGGGCACAGGGGATTACTACGAGCAGTACTTC	CASSQAGTGGTGDYYEQYF
TRBV24-1	TRBD2	TRBJ2-7	NA	TGTGCCACCAGTGCCCCCGGACTAGATAAAGGCTACGAGCAGTACTTC	CATSAPGLDKGYEQYF
TRBV9	NA	TRBJ1-5	NA	TGTGCCAGCAGCGGACATTTTGGGAATCAGCCCCAGCATTTT	CASSGHFGNQPQHF
TRBV6-5	NA	TRBJ2-3	NA	TGTGCCCTAGCCCCGTATGGCACAGATACGCAGTATTTT	CALAPYGTDTQYF
TRBV6-6	NA	TRBJ2-7	NA	TGTGCCAGCAGTTACGCGGACAGCGCCTACGAGCAGTACTTC	CASSYADSAYEQYF
TRBV6-6	NA	TRBJ1-5	NA	TGTGCCAGCGAACCAGGTAGCAATCAGCCCCAGCATTTT	CASEPGSNQPQHF
TRBV14	TRBD2	TRBJ2-7	NA	TGTGCCAGCAGCCATCCACTAGCGGGGGAATACGAGCAGTACTTC	CASSHPLAGEYEQYF
TRBV27	TRBD1	TRBJ2-7	NA	TGTGCCAGCAGTCCCAGGACAGGGGGCTACGAGCAGTACTTC	CASSPRTGGYEQYF
TRBV6-2/TRBV6-3	NA	TRBJ2-5	NA	TGTGCCAGCAGTTACGGAGGGGAGTCGGTAGGGGAGACCCAGTACTTC	CASSYGGESVGETQYF
TRBV7-9	TRBD2	TRBJ2-7	NA	TGTGCCAGCAGCAGCCCTGGACTAGCGGGATACGAGCAGTACTTC	CASSSPGLAGYEQYF
TRBV5-4	TRBD1	TRBJ1-1	NA	TGTGCCAGCAGAAAGTCGGGACAGGGGAACACTGAAGCTTTCTTT	CASRKSGQGNTEAFF
TRBV29-1	TRBD1	TRBJ2-7	NA	TGCAGCCCGGGACAGGGACGGTACGAGCAGTACTTC	CSPGQGRYEQYF
TRBV11-2	NA	TRBJ2-7	few	TGTGCCAGCAGCTTAGTCCTCTCCTACGAGCAGTACTTC	CASSLVLSYEQYF
TRBV5-1	TRBD1	TRBJ1-5	NA	TGCGCCAGCAGCTTGACAGGGGGCTCTTATCAGCCCCAGCATTTT	CASSLTGGSYQPQHF
TRBV5-4	NA	TRBJ1-6	NA	TGTGCCAGCAGCTTGGATGGCAGGGATGGGTCACCCCTCCACTTT	CASSLDGRDGSPLHF
TRBV9	NA	TRBJ1-3	NA	TGTGCCAGCAGCGTCCTGGGGGGGTCCTCTGGAAACACCATATATTTT	CASSVLGGSSGNTIYF
TRBV6-5	NA	TRBJ1-1	NA	TGTGCCAGCAGTTACGAGGGTAGCACTGAAGCTTTCTTT	CASSYEGSTEAFF
TRBV28	NA	TRBJ2-7	many	TGTGCCAGCAGTTTCTCCGACAGGAGCGAGCAGTACTTC	CASSFSDRSEQYF
TRBV28	NA	TRBJ2-1	NA	TGTGCCAGCCTCTCCGGACTAAACAATGAGCAGTTCTTC	CASLSGLNNEQFF
TRBV20-1	TRBD2	TRBJ2-1	NA	TGCAGTGCTAGTGTGGCGGGCGGGAGGAGTAGCTCCTACAATGAGCAGTTCTTC	CSASVAGGRSSSYNEQFF
TRBV6-5	NA	TRBJ2-2	NA	TGTGCCAGCAGGAAGAGGGGGACCGGGGAGCTGTTTTTT	CASRKRGTGELFF
TRBV9	TRBD1	TRBJ1-3	once	TGTGCCAGCAGCCAGGGACAGGGCTCTGGAAACACCATATATTTT	CASSQGQGSGNTIYF
TRBV6-4	NA	TRBJ2-1	NA	TGTGCCAGCACCGGGAGCCACAATGAGCAGTTCTTC	CASTGSHNEQFF
TRBV19	NA	TRBJ2-6	NA	TGTGCCAGTAGTTGGGCCCGGGGGGCCAACGTCCTGACTTTC	CASSWARGANVLTF
TRBV9	TRBD2	TRBJ2-7	NA	TGTGCCAGCAGCGCCAGGGATGGCGGGAGGCCGTACTTC	CASSARDGGRPYF
TRBV4-2	TRBD1	TRBJ2-7	NA	TGTGCCAGCAGCCAAGAAGGGGGCTCTCGGACCGAGCAGTACTTC	CASSQEGGSRTEQYF
TRBV7-3	TRBD2	TRBJ2-1	NA	TGTGCCAGCAGCTTACGTAGCGGGAGATACAATGAGCAGTTCTTC	CASSLRSGRYNEQFF
TRBV19	TRBD2	TRBJ2-7	NA	TGTGCCAGTAGTCCCCGGGAGGGTGCCAGCTCCTACGAGCAGTACTTC	CASSPREGASSYEQYF
TRBV19	NA	TRBJ2-1	NA	TGTGCCAGTAGTACCCGGGGACTTCTCTCCTACAATGAGCAGTTCTTC	CASSTRGLLSYNEQFF
TRBV28	NA	TRBJ2-7	NA	TGTGCCAGCAGGAGGGGGGGGATCGCCCACGAGCAGTACTTC	CASRRGGIAHEQYF
TRBV7-6	NA	TRBJ1-1	NA	TGTGCCAGCAGCCAACGGACGAGGAGGGGCGGCACTGAAGCTTTCTTT	CASSQRTRRGGTEAFF
TRBV4-1	NA	TRBJ1-1	NA	TGCGCCAGCAACCGACAGGCGATGAACACTGAAGCTTTCTTT	CASNRQAMNTEAFF
TRBV7-3	TRBD2	TRBJ2-3	NA	TGTGCCAGCAGCTCAGGGACAGCCTCTGCGCCAGGGACTAGCGCACTTACGCAGTATTTT	CASSSGTASAPGTSALTQYF
TRBV18	NA	TRBJ2-3	NA	TGTGCCAGCTCACCAGAGACAGATACGCAGTATTTT	CASSPETDTQYF
TRBV5-4	NA	TRBJ1-1	NA	TGTGCCAGCAGGGCACAGCCTGTGGACACTGAAGCTTTCTTT	CASRAQPVDTEAFF